This record concerns one T cell receptor (beta chain) sequence. This entry belongs to a study of blood T cell repertoires in COVID-19. V was pared by 2 bases and J by 5 bases, with 15 bases of the junction left unmatched. The CDR3 covers 19 residues. CDR1 is MNHEY and CDR2 is SVGEGT in the germline V gene. Libraries were prepared by immunoSEQ multiplex PCR; TCRdb keeps only in-frame clonotypes and omits some of them. This sample has more than 50,000 clones; more than 80% occur once, and the top ten carry roughly 15%. The TCR comes from a man older than 75 with acute or convalescent COVID-19. This chain connects TRBV6-2 or TRBV6-3 to TRBJ2-5, with 12 bases that match TRBD1. Sequences were obtained from peripheral blood. The chain's CDR3 is CASSYQLGQGAVWGETQYF. CDR3 in DNA: TGTGCCAGCAGTTACCAGTTGGGACAGGGGGCCGTCTGGGGGGAGACCCAGTACTTC.